Listed here is a single T cell receptor (beta chain). This sample stems from a study of blood T cell repertoires in COVID-19. Germline CDR1 ENHRY, CDR2 SYGVKD. Trimming cost V 9 bases and J 0 bases, with 11 bases left between them. The CDR3 covers 13 residues. Ages ranged from about 18 to 100 years, with residence in 24 US areas. Among Cohort 3 donors, those recovered had two negative PCRs, clearance, or symptom resolution. Profiling relied on immunoSEQ multiplex PCR, and the TCRdb table lists in-frame clones only, not all of them. The sample shows more than 200,000 clones, about 89% of them seen only once.

The chain has TRBV10-3 and TRBJ1-1, with D possibly being TRBD1 (6 bases). This TCR derives from a woman in her 30s who had recovered from COVID-19. Sequencing was done on a sample of PBMCs or T cells enriched from blood (not recorded which). CDR3 amino acids: CAIRGTVNTEAFF. The DNA of the CDR3 is TGTGCCATTAGGGGGACGGTGAACACTGAAGCTTTCTTT.